This TCR beta chain was captured in a study of blood T cell repertoires in COVID-19. This clone showed up just once. V was trimmed by 1 base and J by 5 bases, leaving 14 bases between them. Per germline, CDR1 LGHNA and CDR2 YSLEER. This CDR3 comprises 15 residues. The data were produced by immunoSEQ multiplex PCR, yet TCRdb's version contains in-frame clones alone and is incomplete. Of 80,000 or so clones detected, about 80% appear once; the ten largest clones hold 5% to 6%. This TCR was recovered from a man aged 50 or older with active or convalescent COVID-19. Sequences were obtained from peripheral blood. The chain has TRBV4-3 and TRBJ2-5, with a weak D call TRBD2 (5 bases). The CDR3 reads CASSQASLGPETQYF. The CDR3 DNA sequence: TGCGCCAGCAGCCAAGCGTCACTAGGTCCGGAGACCCAGTACTTC.